The text below deals with one TCR beta chain. V shed 4 bases and J shed 6 bases, with 7 bases lying between them. The length of the CDR3 is 13 residues. CDR1 is SEHNR, CDR2 FQNEAQ, per germline (reference sequence). This record belongs to a study of blood T cell repertoires in COVID-19. The assay was immunoSEQ multiplex PCR, and TCRdb's table has in-frame clones only and misses some. In the table there are about 200,000 clones, 65% to 90% of which are singletons. What was sequenced was peripheral blood. The origin of this receptor is a woman aged 70-85 years with COVID-19, enrolled during active disease. This rearrangement joins TRBV7-9 to TRBJ1-6, with a weak D call TRBD1 (5 bases). CDR3 nucleotides: TGTGCCAGCAGCTGGGACTCTAATTCACCCCTCCACTTT. It codes for CASSWDSNSPLHF.